This T cell receptor (beta chain) was recovered during a study of T cell responses to AZD1222 COVID-19 vaccine. The CDR3 is 18 residues long. Germline lookup yields CDR1 SGHTA and CDR2 FQGNSA. With V trimmed by 4 bases and J by 4 bases, 17 bases remained unmatched. Using immunoSEQ multiplex PCR, the repertoire was profiled, and TCRdb retains in-frame clones only, with some absent. The top ten clones hold approximately 5% of a sample with approximately 160,000 clones, approximately 90% of them seen once. Study findings and constraints: Spike-specific TCR breadth and depth grew following two AZD1222 doses. Possibly, clonal diversity was underestimated; donors were largely white British and included more females.

Comments on this clone: Its matching antigen is unknown.

The TCR sequence derives from an adult in good health. The V gene is TRBV7-2, the J gene TRBJ2-7; 9 nucleotides agree with TRBD2. Sequencing used peripheral blood, obtained on day 0 of AZD1222 vaccination. As DNA, the CDR3 is TGTGCCAGCAGCTCCCCCCAGGGCAGGACTAGCGCCCGATACGAGCAGTACTTC. Protein sequence: CASSSPQGRTSARYEQYF.